Below, one T cell receptor beta chain is given with its context. This clone has just one count. Its antigen is still unknown. Base qualities are not recorded, but no much larger clone differs from it by a single base. The method was the immunoSEQ multiplex PCR assay. TCRdb retrieved this table from immuneACCESS and kept in-frame rearrangements only. Not all clones are present; in checked studies, unresolved V genes account for under half, and no reason is known for the remainder. This sample gives some 49,000 clones in total; approximately 90% of them show up just once. About 3.9% of the sample comes from the top ten. This entry is derived from a study of technical replicates of blood from a handful of donors (TCRdb year 2017). Trimming costs V 4 bases and J 8 bases, and their ends lie 12 bases apart. The CDR3 measures 13 amino acids from cysteine to phenylalanine. Of the read, only the CDR3 DNA is kept; its 39 bases are in frame from base 1. CDR1 and CDR2 were assigned from the germline V gene as LGHNA and YSLEER.

The TCR was taken from a human donor in good health. Some clones in this sample may be carry-over from other donors' samples. Sequencing was done on a sample of PBMCs. The sequence links TRBV4-3 to TRBJ2-1; tentative D gene TRBD2, with 5 bases matching. The CDR3 protein is CASSLLTRDEQFF. Read as DNA, the sequence is TGCGCCAGCAGCCTCCTAACGAGGGATGAGCAGTTCTTC.